This T cell receptor (beta chain) was identified in a study of tumor-infiltrating lymphocytes in primary liver carcinoma. Study information: In every tissue type, samples returned a similar yield of roughly 3.5 to 7.13 million productive TCRbeta reads. Overall study findings and caveats: No comparison of CD4+ and CD8+ repertoires was made, since the samples were bulk unsorted. Tumors carried a top-250-clone fraction significantly exceeding that of blood (p = 0.039). Overlap in tumor-adjacent and tumor-blood pairs fell below that of tumor region pairs.

Both blood RNA, taken from unsorted whole blood, and germline DNA were extracted. Comment on this clonotype: Its target is not known.

With 500 ng total RNA as template and a constant-region primer, TCR beta cDNA was made. Investigators got TCR beta libraries out of three nested multiplex PCR rounds, done with slightly modified ARM-PCR. It was with TRBV1-TRBV30 forward primers and a C-beta reverse primer that the first two PCR rounds were run, at around 10 cycles each. A single record per CDR3 protein comes from TCRdb applying MiXCR to the multiplex PCR reads. Among 320,000 or so distinct CDR3 sequences, roughly 60% were seen once, and the ten largest hold 9%. The CDR3 spans 13 residues. V lost 8 bases to trimming and J lost 2 bases, with 13 bases between them. Per the germline V gene, CDR1 is SGHRS and CDR2 is YFSETQ.

Source material: peripheral blood. The source of this sequence is a middle-aged man with primary liver carcinoma and hepatitis B virus infection. This chain joins TRBV5-1 and TRBJ2-5; tentatively, D is TRBD2 (5 bases). The DNA for the CDR3 is TGCGCCAGTTCTCGGGAAAGTCAAGAGACCCAGTACTTC. Translated: CASSRESQETQYF.